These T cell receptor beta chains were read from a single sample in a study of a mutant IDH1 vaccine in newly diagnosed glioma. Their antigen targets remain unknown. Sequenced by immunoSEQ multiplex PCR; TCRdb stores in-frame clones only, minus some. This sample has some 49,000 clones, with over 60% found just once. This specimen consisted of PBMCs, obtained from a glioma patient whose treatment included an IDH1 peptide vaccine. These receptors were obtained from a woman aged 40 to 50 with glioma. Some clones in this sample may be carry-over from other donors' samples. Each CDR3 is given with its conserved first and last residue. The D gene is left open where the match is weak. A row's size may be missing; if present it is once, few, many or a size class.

cdr3_nt: TGTGCCAGCGGCAGGGACTCCTACAATGAGCAGTTCTTC; cdr3_aa: CASGRDSYNEQFF; clone_size: -; v_call: TRBV2; j_call: TRBJ2-1; d_call: -
cdr3_nt: TGTGCCAGCAGCCCCCGGACCGCAGATACGCAGTATTTT; cdr3_aa: CASSPRTADTQYF; clone_size: -; v_call: TRBV7-9; j_call: TRBJ2-3; d_call: -
cdr3_nt: TGTGCCAGCAGCTTAGGGGCACAGGGTAATCAGCCCCAGCATTTT; cdr3_aa: CASSLGAQGNQPQHF; clone_size: -; v_call: TRBV5-6; j_call: TRBJ1-5; d_call: -
cdr3_nt: TGTGCCAGCAGCGGCTCCTTTGGCGAGCAGTACTTC; cdr3_aa: CASSGSFGEQYF; clone_size: once; v_call: TRBV5-6; j_call: TRBJ2-7; d_call: -
cdr3_nt: TGTGCCAGCAGCTCCTCGACTAGCGGAGAGACCCAGTACTTC; cdr3_aa: CASSSSTSGETQYF; clone_size: -; v_call: TRBV7-3; j_call: TRBJ2-5; d_call: TRBD2
cdr3_nt: TGTGCCAGTAGTATATTCGGAGGGGGTGAGGGCAATCAGCCCCAGCATTTT; cdr3_aa: CASSIFGGGEGNQPQHF; clone_size: -; v_call: TRBV19; j_call: TRBJ1-5; d_call: -
cdr3_nt: TGCGCCAGCAGCCCCTTGGGAGGGAACTATGGCTACACCTTC; cdr3_aa: CASSPLGGNYGYTF; clone_size: -; v_call: TRBV5-1; j_call: TRBJ1-2; d_call: -
cdr3_nt: TGCGCCAGCAGCCCCTATGGGTTAAATCAGCCCCAGCATTTT; cdr3_aa: CASSPYGLNQPQHF; clone_size: -; v_call: TRBV5-1; j_call: TRBJ1-5; d_call: -
cdr3_nt: TGTGCCAGCAGTAGGCGGAGCTCCTACAATGAGCAGTTCTTC; cdr3_aa: CASSRRSSYNEQFF; clone_size: -; v_call: TRBV2; j_call: TRBJ2-1; d_call: -
cdr3_nt: TGCGCCAGCAGCCAATCGCTAGCGGACACAGATACGCAGTATTTT; cdr3_aa: CASSQSLADTDTQYF; clone_size: -; v_call: TRBV4-1; j_call: TRBJ2-3; d_call: TRBD2
cdr3_nt: TGTGCCAGCAGCTTATCAGGACTAAATACGCAGTATTTT; cdr3_aa: CASSLSGLNTQYF; clone_size: -; v_call: TRBV7-9; j_call: TRBJ2-3; d_call: -
cdr3_nt: TGCGCCAGCAGCTTGGGAGGGACGTATAACACCGGGGAGCTGTTTTTT; cdr3_aa: CASSLGGTYNTGELFF; clone_size: -; v_call: TRBV5-1; j_call: TRBJ2-2; d_call: -
cdr3_nt: TGTGCCAGCAGTGAAGCAACAGGGGGCAGGAATGAGCAGTTCTTC; cdr3_aa: CASSEATGGRNEQFF; clone_size: -; v_call: TRBV6-1; j_call: TRBJ2-1; d_call: TRBD1
cdr3_nt: TGTGCCAGCAGCCCTCTAGCGACAGGAGATACGCAGTATTTT; cdr3_aa: CASSPLATGDTQYF; clone_size: -; v_call: TRBV9; j_call: TRBJ2-3; d_call: -
cdr3_nt: TGTGCCAGCAGCAAGACTAGTCCGGGGACAGATACGCAGTATTTT; cdr3_aa: CASSKTSPGTDTQYF; clone_size: -; v_call: TRBV5-4; j_call: TRBJ2-3; d_call: -
cdr3_nt: TGTGCCAGCAGTGAAGAAGGGGAGGGACAGGGGCGGCACGAGCAGTACTTC; cdr3_aa: CASSEEGEGQGRHEQYF; clone_size: -; v_call: TRBV25-1; j_call: TRBJ2-7; d_call: TRBD1
cdr3_nt: TGTGCCAGCAATCTACAGGGAGCTAACACTGAAGCTTTCTTT; cdr3_aa: CASNLQGANTEAFF; clone_size: -; v_call: TRBV2; j_call: TRBJ1-1; d_call: -
cdr3_nt: TGTGCCAGCTCCCCTTACGGGGATGGCTACACCTTC; cdr3_aa: CASSPYGDGYTF; clone_size: -; v_call: TRBV18; j_call: TRBJ1-2; d_call: -
cdr3_nt: TGTGCCAGCAGCTACGGCAGGGGGCTACCTAAGGCCACTGAAGCTTTCTTT; cdr3_aa: CASSYGRGLPKATEAFF; clone_size: -; v_call: TRBV7-6; j_call: TRBJ1-1; d_call: TRBD1
cdr3_nt: TGTGCCATCAGTGGGACTAGCGGGGGGGCCCAAGAGACCCAGTACTTC; cdr3_aa: CAISGTSGGAQETQYF; clone_size: -; v_call: TRBV10-3; j_call: TRBJ2-5; d_call: TRBD2
cdr3_nt: TGTGCCGGCCAGGCGGGCTTGAATAATTCACCCCTCCACTTT; cdr3_aa: CAGQAGLNNSPLHF; clone_size: -; v_call: TRBV2; j_call: TRBJ1-6; d_call: -
cdr3_nt: TGCGCCAGCAGCGCCGGGACTTCGCTGGGCACAGATACGCAGTATTTT; cdr3_aa: CASSAGTSLGTDTQYF; clone_size: -; v_call: TRBV5-1; j_call: TRBJ2-3; d_call: -
cdr3_nt: TGTGCCAGCAGCTTGGCTCCGCTCCAACCCTCGCAGTACTTC; cdr3_aa: CASSLAPLQPSQYF; clone_size: -; v_call: TRBV5-4; j_call: TRBJ2-7; d_call: -
cdr3_nt: TGTGCCAGCAGCCTCGGGGGGGCGGGGGGCTACGAGCAGTACTTC; cdr3_aa: CASSLGGAGGYEQYF; clone_size: -; v_call: TRBV6-5; j_call: TRBJ2-7; d_call: TRBD2
cdr3_nt: TGTGCCAGCAGCTTGAGGGGTGTGAACACTGAAGCTTTCTTT; cdr3_aa: CASSLRGVNTEAFF; clone_size: -; v_call: TRBV5-5; j_call: TRBJ1-1; d_call: -
cdr3_nt: TGCAGTGCTAGTTTGGGCTACGAGCAGTACTTC; cdr3_aa: CSASLGYEQYF; clone_size: -; v_call: TRBV20-1; j_call: TRBJ2-7; d_call: -
cdr3_nt: TGTGCCAGCAGTGAAACGGGGAGGAGTCTATATGGCTACACCTTC; cdr3_aa: CASSETGRSLYGYTF; clone_size: -; v_call: TRBV6-1; j_call: TRBJ1-2; d_call: -
cdr3_nt: TGCGCCAGCAGAAAGACAGACTATCAAGAGACCCAGTACTTC; cdr3_aa: CASRKTDYQETQYF; clone_size: -; v_call: TRBV5-1; j_call: TRBJ2-5; d_call: -
cdr3_nt: TGTGCTAGTGGTTTCGGGGGAACCTACGAGCAGTACTTC; cdr3_aa: CASGFGGTYEQYF; clone_size: -; v_call: TRBV12-5; j_call: TRBJ2-7; d_call: -
cdr3_nt: TGTGCCAGCAGCCGGAATGGGCTCTCCAGATATGAGCAGTTCTTC; cdr3_aa: CASSRNGLSRYEQFF; clone_size: -; v_call: TRBV14; j_call: TRBJ2-1; d_call: -
cdr3_nt: TGTGCCAGCAGCTTTACAGGGGGCGCTCATGGCTACACCTTC; cdr3_aa: CASSFTGGAHGYTF; clone_size: -; v_call: TRBV7-8; j_call: TRBJ1-2; d_call: TRBD1
cdr3_nt: TGTGCCAGCAGCGTAAATTCAGGGCCGGGGGGACTGCTCTACGAGCAGTACTTC; cdr3_aa: CASSVNSGPGGLLYEQYF; clone_size: -; v_call: TRBV9; j_call: TRBJ2-7; d_call: TRBD2
cdr3_nt: TGTGCCAGCAGTACTATAGGACACCACTCCACCCGGCATTTT; cdr3_aa: CASSTIGHHSTRHF; clone_size: few; v_call: TRBV6-1; j_call: TRBJ1-5; d_call: -
cdr3_nt: TGCGCCAGCAGCTTGGCCGGGACAGGGGACAATCAGCCCCAGCATTTT; cdr3_aa: CASSLAGTGDNQPQHF; clone_size: -; v_call: TRBV5-1; j_call: TRBJ1-5; d_call: TRBD1
cdr3_nt: TGTGCCAGCAGTGTAGCCTTGGCAGGGAACACCGGGGAGCTGTTTTTT; cdr3_aa: CASSVALAGNTGELFF; clone_size: few; v_call: TRBV6-1; j_call: TRBJ2-2; d_call: -
cdr3_nt: TGTGCCAGCAGTCGGGACAGGGGTTACAATGAGCAGTTCTTC; cdr3_aa: CASSRDRGYNEQFF; clone_size: -; v_call: TRBV5-6; j_call: TRBJ2-1; d_call: TRBD1
cdr3_nt: TGTGCCAGCAGCCCCGGACAGGGGTTTACTTCACCCCTCCACTTT; cdr3_aa: CASSPGQGFTSPLHF; clone_size: -; v_call: TRBV11-2; j_call: TRBJ1-6; d_call: TRBD1
cdr3_nt: TGTGCCGCAACAGATTCAAGTCCCTACGAGCAGTACTTC; cdr3_aa: CAATDSSPYEQYF; clone_size: few; v_call: TRBV6-1; j_call: TRBJ2-7; d_call: -
cdr3_nt: TGTGCCAGCAGTCGAGATGGCTACACCTTC; cdr3_aa: CASSRDGYTF; clone_size: -; v_call: TRBV6-6; j_call: TRBJ1-2; d_call: -
cdr3_nt: TGTGCCAGCGAAAGGGCAGGGGGAGGGTCTGGGGCCAACGTCCTGACTTTC; cdr3_aa: CASERAGGGSGANVLTF; clone_size: -; v_call: TRBV2; j_call: TRBJ2-6; d_call: -
cdr3_nt: TGTGCCAGCAGTTACTCGGAGGGCATCTCTGGAAACACCATATATTTT; cdr3_aa: CASSYSEGISGNTIYF; clone_size: -; v_call: TRBV6-5; j_call: TRBJ1-3; d_call: -
cdr3_nt: TGCGCCAGCAGCGGGGGGTCGGGAGAGACCCAGTACTTC; cdr3_aa: CASSGGSGETQYF; clone_size: -; v_call: TRBV5-1; j_call: TRBJ2-5; d_call: -